Presented here are 14 T cell receptor beta chains from one specimen sequenced in a study of shared clonotypes between healthy human individuals. The naive CD8 fraction comprised CD45RO-negative cells positively selected for CCR7 and excluded terminally differentiated effector memory CD45RA+ cells. Method: immunoSEQ multiplex PCR; TCRdb's copy keeps in-frame clones and lacks some. The data show around 1.9 million clones, around 93% seen once. The sequenced sample was naive CD8+ T cells from PBMCs. These TCRs come from a man younger than 35 in good health. Some clones in this sample may be carry-over from other donors' samples.

The rearrangement uses TRBV28 and TRBJ2-1; the D gene is possibly TRBD2 (5 bases). The germline CDR1 and CDR2 sequences are MDHEN and SYDVKM. This CDR3 region has 17 residues. V dropped 5 bases and J dropped 0 bases, with 17 bases sitting between them. CDR3 nucleotides: TGTGCCAGCAGTCCCATAGGGAGCGGTAGCTCCTACAATGAGCAGTTCTTC. Translated, it gives CASSPIGSGSSYNEQFF.

V gene TRBV25-1 combines with J gene TRBJ1-1; TRBD1 matches at 10 bases. The CDR3 is 15 amino acids. The germline V gene encodes CDR1 MGHDK and CDR2 SYGVNS. V was clipped by 6 bases and J by 2 bases; unmatched bases: 6. As DNA, the CDR3 is TGTGCCAGCAGCCCGGGACAGGGGATAAACACTGAAGCTTTCTTT. Protein: CASSPGQGINTEAFF. The complete variable domain, with remaining parts taken from reference TRBV25-1 and TRBJ1-1, reads EADIYQTPRYLVIGTGKKITLECSQTMGHDKMYWYQQDPGMELHLIHYSYGVNSTEKGDLSSESTVSRIRTEHFPLTLESARPSHTSQYLCASSPGQGINTEAFFGQGTRLTVV.

The rearrangement uses TRBV27 and TRBJ2-1; D ambiguous. V dropped 0 bases and J dropped 12 bases, with 9 bases sitting between them. This CDR3 region has 12 residues. The germline CDR1 and CDR2 sequences are MNHEY and SMNVEV (reference sequence). CDR3 in amino acids: CASSLSPSPQFF. In nucleotides, the CDR3 is TGTGCCAGCAGTTTATCCCCCTCTCCGCAGTTCTTC.

V usage is TRBV19 and J usage is TRBJ2-7; no clear D gene. V was clipped by 3 bases and J by 5 bases, with 8 bases between them. CDR1 is LNHDA, CDR2 SQIVND, per germline (reference sequence). CDR3 length: 12 amino acids. The CDR3 bases are TGTGCCAGTAGTATTGCCTACCACGAGCAGTACTTC. Protein product: CASSIAYHEQYF.

The chain carries TRBV21-1 and TRBJ2-3; the DNA was not used to check the table's D call, TRBD1. TRBV21-1 is a listed pseudogene. This CDR3 contains 17 residues. Here the CDR3 DNA reads TGTGCCAGCAGCACTGTAACAGGGGAGCCCCCTACAGATACGCAGTATTTT. The encoded protein is CASSTVTGEPPTDTQYF.

V gene TRBV28 combines with J gene TRBJ2-5; D possibly corresponds to TRBD2 (5 bases). The end of the DNA fits TRBJ2-7 better, so the J call may be wrong. Per germline, CDR1 MDHEN and CDR2 SYDVKM. The CDR3 is 15 residues long. In DNA form, the CDR3 reads TGTGCCAGCAGTTTAATGTCGACGGGCGCGGGCGAGCAGTACTTC. Protein: CASSLMSTGAGEQYF.

V is TRBV5-4 and J is TRBJ2-7; perhaps TRBD1 as D (6 bases). The CDR3 runs to 17 residues. Germline CDR1 reads SGHNT; CDR2 reads YYREEE (reference sequence). Trimming left V 4 bases short and J 6 bases short, with 26 bases between. The CDR3 coding sequence is TGTGCCAGCAGCCTAGACAGGTCCGGAGGCCTAGTCCTCGAGCAGTACTTC. This translates into CASSLDRSGGLVLEQYF.

The chain links TRBV28 to TRBJ2-3; TRBD1 might be the D (5 bases). The CDR3 runs 16 residues. The V gene's germline CDR1 is MDHEN and CDR2 SYDVKM. The V end lost 3 bases, the J end lost 5 bases, and 18 bases lay between the germline ends. CDR3 DNA sequence: TGTGCCAGCAGTTTTTTGGGGCGCAGTATGATAGATACGCAGTATTTT. This gives the protein CASSFLGRSMIDTQYF.

This clone was detected once. In the same sample, other DNA sequences code for this CDR3. The gene calls are TRBV5-1 and TRBJ1-1; maybe TRBD1 (6 bases). The V end lost 0 bases, the J end lost 1 base, and 10 bases lay between the germline ends. CDR3 size: 15 residues. The germline V gene encodes CDR1 SGHRS and CDR2 YFSETQ. The CDR3 DNA reads as TGCGCCAGCAGCTTGGGAACAGGGCCGAACACTGAAGCTTTCTTT. Translating it yields CASSLGTGPNTEAFF.

The J gene is TRBJ1-2, the V gene TRBV30; possibly TRBD1 for D (5 bases). This CDR3 contains 15 residues. Germline V gives CDR1 GTSNPN, CDR2 SVGIG (reference sequence). V was shortened by 1 base and J by 4 bases, with 16 bases between the two germline ends. CDR3 DNA sequence: TGTGCCTGGAGTGGCGGGGGGGAAAGTGTCTATGGCTACACCTTC. The encoded protein is CAWSGGGESVYGYTF. The variable domain in full, with the rest retrieved from reference TRBV30 and TRBJ1-2, is SQTIHQWPATLVQPVGSPLSLECTVEGTSNPNLYWYRQAAGRGLQLLFYSVGIGQISSEVPQNLSASRPQDRQFILSSKKLLLSDSGFYLCAWSGGGESVYGYTFGSGTRLTVV.

The chain carries TRBV29-1 and TRBJ2-7; maybe TRBD2 (5 bases). V lost 7 bases and J lost 7, with 14 bases in between. Germline V lookup: CDR1 SQVTM, CDR2 ANQGSEA. This CDR3 comprises 11 residues. Written as DNA, the CDR3 is TGCAGCGCCCTGGACCGCGGGGAGCAGTACTTC. Its protein is CSALDRGEQYF.

V gene TRBV5-4 combines with J gene TRBJ1-1, with 7 bases lining up with TRBD1. Losses at the gene ends were 4 bases for V and 5 bases for J; bases not matched to a gene: 14. The CDR3 is made up of 16 amino acids. CDR1 and CDR2 (germline): SGHNT, YYREEE (reference sequence). Here the CDR3 DNA reads TGTGCCAGCAGCCTCCAGGCAGGGGGAGGAAGGACTGAAGCTTTCTTT. It translates to CASSLQAGGGRTEAFF.

Remarks on this clone: Other DNA sequences within the sample encode an identical CDR3. The chain carries TRBV27 and TRBJ2-2, with D maybe TRBD2 (6 bases). Trimming cost V 3 bases and J 7 bases, with 12 bases left between them. The CDR3 sequence is 14 residues long. Germline V gives CDR1 MNHEY, CDR2 SMNVEV (reference sequence). The CDR3 DNA sequence: TGTGCCAGCAGTTTCGGAGGGGCCGTCGGGGAGCTGTTTTTT. Translated: CASSFGGAVGELFF.

This sequence joins TRBV27 and TRBJ2-7; D gene uncertain. The CDR3 is made up of 14 amino acids. V lost 4 bases and J lost 5, with 15 bases in between. Germline values: CDR1 MNHEY, CDR2 SMNVEV (reference sequence). Here the CDR3 reads CASSSRSPTNEQYF. CDR3 sequence (DNA): TGTGCCAGCAGTTCCCGGTCCCCCACCAACGAGCAGTACTTC.